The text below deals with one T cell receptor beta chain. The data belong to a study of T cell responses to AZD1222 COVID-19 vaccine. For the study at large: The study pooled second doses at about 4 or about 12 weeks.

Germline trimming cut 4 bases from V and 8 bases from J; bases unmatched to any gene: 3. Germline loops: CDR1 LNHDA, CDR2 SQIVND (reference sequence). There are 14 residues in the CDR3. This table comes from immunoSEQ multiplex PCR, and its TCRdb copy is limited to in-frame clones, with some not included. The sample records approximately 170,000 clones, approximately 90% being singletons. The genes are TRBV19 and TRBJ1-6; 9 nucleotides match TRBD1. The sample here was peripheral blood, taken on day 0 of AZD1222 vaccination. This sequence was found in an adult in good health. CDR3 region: CASSRQGVYSPLHF. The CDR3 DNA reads TGTGCCAGTAGTAGACAGGGGGTTTATTCACCCCTCCACTTT.